The next 17 T cell receptor beta chains were all read from a single sample in a study of pediatric ulcerative colitis (dated by TCRdb to about 2019). To prepare the library, the immunoSEQ multiplex PCR assay was applied. TCRdb took this table from immuneACCESS and kept in-frame rearrangements with V and J called. Such tables lack part of the clones; where checked against another copy, unresolved V genes explain under half of the gap, and the rest is unexplained. The sample profile shows some 10,000 clones; 80% to 90% of them were found once. Around 7% of the sample is taken by the ten largest. The specimen sequenced was blood. All receptors derive from a girl aged 10-17 years with moderate ulcerative colitis.

The V call is TRBV30, the J call TRBJ2-7; D perhaps matches TRBD2 (7 bases). Trimming took off 8 bases at V and 4 bases at J, with 21 bases between the two ends. There are 14 residues in the CDR3. Germline V lookup: CDR1 GTSNPN, CDR2 SVGIG (reference sequence). As DNA, the CDR3 is TGTGCCGTGGGGGGGCCAGGTGGGTCTTACGAGCAGTACTTC. Protein product: CAVGGPGGSYEQYF.

The rearrangement joins TRBV18 to TRBJ1-4; 9 nucleotides align to TRBD1. CDR1 and CDR2 from the germline V gene are KGHSH and LQKENI. Unmatched junction bases numbered 9, after V lost 1 base and J lost 6 bases. This CDR3 is 17 amino acids long. CDR3 protein: CASSPRTMGQGHEKLFF. The CDR3 nucleotides are TGTGCCAGCTCACCACGAACGATGGGACAGGGTCATGAAAAACTGTTTTTT.

J is TRBJ2-2 and V is TRBV10-1; perhaps D is TRBD1 or TRBD2 (5 bases each). This CDR3 region has 13 residues. V lost 6 bases and J 4 bases, leaving 9 bases between the germline ends. Per germline, CDR1 WNHNN and CDR2 SYGVQD (reference sequence). The DNA for the CDR3 is TGCGCCAGCAGATGGGGGAGCACCGGGGAGCTGTTTTTT. This codes for CASRWGSTGELFF.

V usage is TRBV11-2 and J usage is TRBJ1-2; D not resolved. CDR3 length equals 12 residues. V was trimmed by 0 bases and J by 10 bases, leaving 9 bases between them. The V gene's germline CDR1 is SGHAT and CDR2 FQNNGV. The CDR3 region has the DNA TGTGCCAGCAGCTTAGAGAGGCTGACCTACACCTTC. This gives the protein CASSLERLTYTF.

In nucleotides, the CDR3 is TGTGCCACCTCCGCCCGTGGGGGCGGGGAGCTGTTTTTT. Translation: CATSARGGGELFF. This rearrangement joins TRBV5-4 to TRBJ2-2; TRBD1 or TRBD2 may be the D gene (5 bases each). The CDR3 contains 13 residues. CDR1 is SGHNT and CDR2 is YYREEE in the germline V gene (reference sequence). Trimming cost V 9 bases and J 7 bases, with 16 bases left between them.

The rearrangement links TRBV6-1 to TRBJ2-1; D not certain. Germline V lookup: CDR1 MNHNS, CDR2 SASEGT. CDR3 length equals 13 residues. Trimming pared 1 base from V and 10 bases from J, leaving 11 bases between. The CDR3 sequence: CASSEEASREQFF. In nucleotides, the CDR3 is TGTGCCAGCAGTGAAGAAGCCTCGAGGGAGCAGTTCTTC.

V usage is TRBV28 and J usage is TRBJ1-1, with D perhaps matching TRBD1 (6 bases). The CDR3 spans 13 residues. Trimming pared 6 bases from V and 3 bases from J, leaving 11 bases between. Germline V gene sequence: CDR1 MDHEN, CDR2 SYDVKM. The CDR3 region has the DNA TGTGCCAGCAGACAGGGCGGGTACACTGAAGCTTTCTTT. It is translated as CASRQGGYTEAFF.

The rearrangement uses TRBV6-5 and TRBJ2-1, with a tentative D call TRBD2 (5 bases). This CDR3 region has 13 residues. Trimming shortened V by 8 bases and J by 6 bases, and 14 bases separated the two germline ends. Germline V CDR1 and CDR2: MNHEY, SVGAGI. The CDR3 bases are TGTGCCAGCCGGGTAGTGACTACCAATGAGCAGTTCTTC. It translates to CASRVVTTNEQFF.

The genes are TRBV10-1 and TRBJ2-1, with D tentatively TRBD1 (5 bases). CDR3 length equals 15 residues. CDR1 and CDR2 (germline): WNHNN, SYGVQD (reference sequence). The ends were cut back, 0 bases at V and 9 bases at J, with 15 bases in the middle. CDR3 nucleotides: TGCGCCAGCAGTGAGTCAAGGGGCCGGTGGACTGAGCAGTTCTTC. Its translation: CASSESRGRWTEQFF.

The chain joins TRBV7-2 to TRBJ1-4; the D gene is possibly TRBD1 (5 bases). From germline, CDR1 is SGHTA and CDR2 FQGNSA. V lost 5 bases to trimming and J lost 8 bases, with 15 bases between them. This CDR3 has 14 residues. CDR3 DNA sequence: TGTGCCAGCAGCCTAGGGACTCTGGGGGAAAAACTGTTTTTT. This sequence encodes CASSLGTLGEKLFF. Full variable domain (outside the CDR3, taken from reference TRBV7-2 and TRBJ1-4): GAGVSQSPSNKVTEKGKDVELRCDPISGHTALYWYRQSLGQGLEFLIYFQGNSAPDKSGLPSDRFSAERTGGSVSTLTIQRTQQEDSAVYLCASSLGTLGEKLFFGSGTQLSVL.

The V and J genes are TRBV2 and TRBJ2-3, with TRBD2 matching 10 bases. The V gene end was trimmed by 3 bases and the J gene end by 6 bases; junction bases not matched to a gene: 3. This CDR3 is 14 amino acids long. CDR1 is SNHLY and CDR2 is FYNNEI in the germline V gene. CDR3 nucleotides: TGTGCCAGCAGTGAGCCTAGCGGGAGCGATACGCAGTATTTT. Translating it yields CASSEPSGSDTQYF.

The chain couples TRBV7-9 to TRBJ2-5, with D possibly being TRBD2 (6 bases). The J call may be mistaken, given a closer DNA end match to TRBJ2-7. The CDR3 is 14 residues long. Germline V gene lookup returns CDR1 SEHNR and CDR2 FQNEAQ (reference sequence). The CDR3 bases are TGTGCCAGCAGCAACCGGGACTCCGACTACGAGCAGTACTTC. The encoded protein is CASSNRDSDYEQYF.

The J gene is TRBJ1-2, the V gene TRBV7-9; D possibly corresponds to TRBD1 (6 bases). Germline CDR1 SEHNR, CDR2 FQNEAQ (reference sequence). Trimming removed 4 bases from V and 8 bases from J, with 17 bases in between. The CDR3 totals 14 residues. The CDR3 DNA reads TGTGCCAGCAGCTATCTGCAGGGGAGGTCGGGCTACACCTTC. It encodes CASSYLQGRSGYTF.

This chain links TRBV10-3 with TRBJ2-2; D may be TRBD1 (5 bases). CDR1 is ENHRY, CDR2 SYGVKD, per germline. Deletions cut 6 bases from V and 2 bases from J, with 13 bases between. There are 15 residues in the CDR3. CDR3 amino acids: CAISTITGNTGELFF. In nucleotides, the CDR3 is TGTGCCATCAGCACTATAACAGGAAACACCGGGGAGCTGTTTTTT.

The chain links TRBV9 to TRBJ1-2; D perhaps matches TRBD1 (5 bases). Germline CDR1 SGDLS, CDR2 YYNGEE. Deletions cut 2 bases from V and 3 bases from J, with 11 bases between. The CDR3 sequence is 14 residues long. The CDR3 spells CASSVEGRDYGYTF. CDR3 coding DNA: TGTGCCAGCAGCGTGGAGGGGAGGGACTATGGCTACACCTTC.

The chain employs TRBV2 and TRBJ1-1; TRBD1 is a possible D gene (6 bases). This CDR3 has 14 amino acids. Germline V gene lookup returns CDR1 SNHLY and CDR2 FYNNEI. V was shortened by 5 bases and J by 4 bases, with 14 bases between the two germline ends. The CDR3 protein is CASSLDRMGTEAFF. The DNA of the CDR3 is TGTGCCAGCAGTCTCGACAGGATGGGCACTGAAGCTTTCTTT.

The chain joins TRBV28 to TRBJ1-4; D gene uncertain. Germline V CDR1 and CDR2: MDHEN, SYDVKM. The CDR3 contains 16 residues. Trimming removed 5 bases at V and 8 bases at J, with 21 bases between. In DNA, the CDR3 is TGTGCCAGCAGTCCGCGGCCTTTTTGGGCGGAGGAAAAACTGTTTTTT. It specifies CASSPRPFWAEEKLFF.